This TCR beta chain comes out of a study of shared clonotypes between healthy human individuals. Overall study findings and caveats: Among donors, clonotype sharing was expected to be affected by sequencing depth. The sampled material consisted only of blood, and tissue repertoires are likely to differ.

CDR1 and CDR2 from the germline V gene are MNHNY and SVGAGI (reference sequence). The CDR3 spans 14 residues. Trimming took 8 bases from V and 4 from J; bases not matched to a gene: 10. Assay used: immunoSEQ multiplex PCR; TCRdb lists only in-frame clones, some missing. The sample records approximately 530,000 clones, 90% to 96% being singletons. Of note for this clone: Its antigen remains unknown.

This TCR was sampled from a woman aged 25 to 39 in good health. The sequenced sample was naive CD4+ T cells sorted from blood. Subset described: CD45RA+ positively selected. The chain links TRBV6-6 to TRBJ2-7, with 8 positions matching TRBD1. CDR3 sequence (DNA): TGTGCCAGCGGTAGACAGGACAGGGAGTACGAGCAGTACTTC. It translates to CASGRQDREYEQYF.